The 10 T cell receptor beta chains reported below all come from one sample, sequenced in a study of Ad26.COV2.S vaccination and SARS-CoV-2 variants. Here immunoSEQ multiplex PCR was the method, and the copy in TCRdb shows in-frame clones only, minus some. The sample records hundreds of thousands of clones, about nine tenths being singletons. Regarding treatment: some 20 received Ad26.COV2.S at low or high dose, single or two shots; 5 received placebo; per-sample allocation not given. Following the first vaccine or placebo injection, samples were taken on day 63. Specimen: peripheral blood, collected in a trial of Ad26.COV2.S vaccine versus placebo. The receptors originated from a person aged 18-65 years who received the Ad26.COV2.S COVID-19 vaccine or a placebo.

The CDR3, as DNA: TGTGCCAGCAGCGGGTTGGACAGTTCGACCTACGAGCAGTACTTC. Encoded protein: CASSGLDSSTYEQYF. This sequence joins TRBV9 and TRBJ2-7; perhaps TRBD1 as D (6 bases). The CDR3 has 15 residues. Germline CDR1 and CDR2: SGDLS and YYNGEE. Trimming took off 3 bases at V and 2 bases at J, with 15 bases between the two ends.

This clone was picked up one time. V is TRBV6-2 or TRBV6-3 and J is TRBJ2-5; TRBD2 aligns across 8 bases. The trim removed 5 bases at V and 4 bases at J, leaving 9 bases unmatched. The CDR3 has 15 amino acids. Germline values: CDR1 MNHEY, CDR2 SVGEGT. The CDR3 nucleotides read TGTGCCAGCAGTCCGCGGGCCAGCGGGAGAGAGACCCAGTACTTC. Translated: CASSPRASGRETQYF.

The chain recombines TRBV27 with TRBJ2-1; D might be TRBD1 (6 bases). Trimming stripped 6 bases from V and 6 bases from J, with 18 bases between. Germline assignment: CDR1 MNHEY and CDR2 SMNVEV (reference sequence). This CDR3 spans 15 amino acids. In nucleotides, the CDR3 is TGTGCCAGCAGCTCCGGGACAACCGTTGTCAATGAGCAGTTCTTC. It specifies CASSSGTTVVNEQFF.

In regard to this clone: This CDR3 is also generated by other DNA sequences in the sample. The chain is built from TRBV4-3 and TRBJ1-5; D gene uncertain. CDR3 length: 13 residues. The germline V gene encodes CDR1 LGHNA and CDR2 YSLEER. V shed 0 bases and J shed 3 bases, with 3 bases lying between them. CDR3 loop: CASSQDLNQPQHF. The DNA of the CDR3 is TGCGCCAGCAGCCAAGATCTCAATCAGCCCCAGCATTTT.

The V gene is TRBV18, the J gene TRBJ2-4, with TRBD1 matching 7 bases. Germline lookup yields CDR1 KGHSH and CDR2 LQKENI. This CDR3 is 13 amino acids long. Germline trimming cut 6 bases from V and 7 bases from J; bases unmatched to any gene: 6. CDR3 coding DNA: TGTGCCAGCTCCCAAGACAGGGATAACATTCAGTACTTC. This sequence encodes CASSQDRDNIQYF.

The rearrangement joins TRBV6-5 to TRBJ1-6; D gene uncertain. CDR3 length: 15 residues. V lost 3 bases and J 10 bases, leaving 16 bases between the germline ends. Germline loops: CDR1 MNHEY, CDR2 SVGAGI. The CDR3, as DNA: TGTGCCAGCAGTTATTCGGAGGACCTCGTATCACCCCTCCACTTT. This gives the protein CASSYSEDLVSPLHF.

V usage is TRBV28 and J usage is TRBJ2-3; 7 bases are a match to TRBD1. V lost 2 bases to trimming and J lost 6 bases; unmatched junction nucleotides: 5. This CDR3 is built from 14 residues. CDR1 and CDR2 (germline): MDHEN, SYDVKM. The CDR3 DNA reads as TGTGCCAGCAGTTTACAGGGGGTTATCGATACGCAGTATTTT. It codes for CASSLQGVIDTQYF.

This chain joins TRBV29-1 and TRBJ1-1; D is ambiguous. V lost 0 bases, J lost 4 bases, and 12 bases lay in between. Germline lookup yields CDR1 SQVTM and CDR2 ANQGSEA. This CDR3 comprises 14 residues. Here the CDR3 reads CSVEEAGFSTEAFF. The CDR3 nucleotides read TGCAGCGTTGAAGAGGCAGGATTTAGCACTGAAGCTTTCTTT.

This chain joins TRBV4-2 and TRBJ2-7; 16 bases agree with TRBD2. The CDR3 length is 22 residues. After removal of 2 bases from V and 0 bases from J, the junction contained 16 bases not matched to a gene. Germline V gene sequence: CDR1 LGHNA, CDR2 YNFKEQ. CDR3 in DNA: TGTGCCAGCAGCCAATTCGTGAAAACCGGGACTAGCGGGAGGGCTCCCTCCTACGAGCAGTACTTC. It encodes CASSQFVKTGTSGRAPSYEQYF.

The V call is TRBV6-2 or TRBV6-3, the J call TRBJ2-1; the D gene could be TRBD1 or TRBD2 (5 bases each). V lost 2 bases and J 10 bases, leaving 12 bases between the germline ends. Germline V gene sequence: CDR1 MNHEY, CDR2 SVGEGT. The CDR3 is 13 residues long. DNA for the CDR3: TGTGCCAGCAGTTACCCGGGGCAGGCAGAGCAGTTCTTC. Translation gives CASSYPGQAEQFF.